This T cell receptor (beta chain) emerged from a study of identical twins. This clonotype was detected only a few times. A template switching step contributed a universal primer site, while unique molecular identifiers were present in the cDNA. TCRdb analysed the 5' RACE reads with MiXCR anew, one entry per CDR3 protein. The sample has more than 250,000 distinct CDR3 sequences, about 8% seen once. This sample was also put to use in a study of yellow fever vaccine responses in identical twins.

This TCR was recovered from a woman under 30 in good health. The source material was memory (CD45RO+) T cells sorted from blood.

CDR3 region: CSARSDRASGRNEQFF. CDR3 nucleotide sequence: TGCAGTGCTAGATCAGACAGGGCTAGCGGGAGAAATGAGCAGTTCTTC. The chain combines TRBV20-1 with TRBJ2-1, with 10 bases fitting TRBD2. J gave up 7 bases and V 2 bases, and 11 bases lay outside the gene matches. Germline values: CDR1 DFQATT, CDR2 SNEGSKA (reference sequence). This CDR3 is 16 amino acids long.